The 10 T cell receptor beta chains listed next were all sequenced from one sample in a study of T cells in Graves' hyperthyroidism and ophthalmopathy. Authors of the study amplified TCR beta CDR3 regions from RNA transcripts. Carried out on the TCR CDR3, a first-round RT-PCR used the HTBI primer set. TCRdb redid the calling of the multiplex PCR reads with MiXCR, one entry per CDR3 protein. Of more than 300,000 distinct CDR3 sequences listed, approximately 17% were seen once; the top ten hold less than 45%. Input material: blood. These receptors were collected from a man between 18 and 29 years old with Graves' ophthalmopathy.

This clonotype was recorded a few times. V is TRBV6-1 and J is TRBJ2-7, with 10 bases lining up with TRBD1. The length of the CDR3 is 14 residues. Trimming cost V 4 bases and J 5 bases; bases outside gene matches: 5. Germline assignment: CDR1 MNHNS and CDR2 SASEGT. CDR3 amino acids: CASSAPGTGDEQYF. CDR3 DNA sequence: TGTGCCAGCAGTGCCCCCGGGACAGGGGACGAGCAGTACTTC.

The sample holds many counts of this clonotype. The CDR3 loop is CSAPDASSTGELFF. Here the CDR3 DNA reads TGCAGTGCTCCTGACGCTAGCAGCACCGGGGAGCTGTTTTTT. The chain uses TRBV20-1 and TRBJ2-2; TRBD2 is a possible D gene (5 bases). CDR1 DFQATT and CDR2 SNEGSKA come from the germline V gene (reference sequence). The CDR3 length is 14 residues. The V gene lost 5 bases and the J gene lost 4 bases, with 14 bases spanning the gap.

The rearrangement links TRBV19 to TRBJ2-5, with 8 bases lining up with TRBD1. The CDR3 is made up of 11 amino acids. Germline V gives CDR1 LNHDA, CDR2 SQIVND (reference sequence). With V trimmed by 6 bases and J by 12 bases, 6 bases remained unmatched. The CDR3 region is CASSTGQGKYF. In DNA form, the CDR3 reads TGTGCCAGTAGCACTGGACAGGGAAAGTACTTC.

This clonotype was counted ten times or more. CDR3 coding DNA: TGTGCCACCAGTGACCTGGGGGGGGTGAGGACTTTCTTT. Translated, it gives CATSDLGGVRTFF. The chain joins TRBV24-1 to TRBJ1-1; D is possibly TRBD1 (5 bases). The V gene lost 4 bases and the J gene lost 12 bases, with 17 bases spanning the gap. The length of the CDR3 is 13 residues. Germline CDR1 reads KGHDR; CDR2 reads SFDVKD.

V and J are TRBV5-8 and TRBJ1-1; 7 bases are a match to TRBD1. After removal of 2 bases from V and 6 bases from J, the junction contained 4 bases not matched to a gene. From germline, CDR1 is SGHTS and CDR2 YDEGEE. The CDR3 runs 13 residues. The DNA for the CDR3 is TGTGCCAGCAGCTTACAGGGGTCTCCTGAAGCTTTCTTT. Residues: CASSLQGSPEAFF.

V is TRBV18 and J is TRBJ2-2; D gene uncertain. This CDR3 has 15 residues. Germline CDR1 is KGHSH and CDR2 is LQKENI. V was shortened by 4 bases and J by 0 bases, with 9 bases between the two germline ends. As DNA, the CDR3 is TGTGCCAGCTCACACTCGAAGGCGAACACCGGGGAGCTGTTTTTT. Its protein is CASSHSKANTGELFF.

The table lists this clonotype with many counts. The CDR3 loop reads CASSLERTGSYSGNTIYF. DNA of the CDR3: TGTGCCAGCAGCTTAGAGAGGACCGGATCTTACTCTGGAAACACCATATATTTT. The gene calls are TRBV11-2 and TRBJ1-3; D unresolved. The CDR3 has 18 amino acids. Trimming left V 0 bases short and J 0 bases short, with 15 bases between. From germline, CDR1 is SGHAT and CDR2 FQNNGV. The whole variable domain, filled in from reference TRBV11-2 and TRBJ1-3, reads EAGVAQSPRYKIIEKRQSVAFWCNPISGHATLYWYQQILGQGPKLLIQFQNNGVVDDSQLPKDRFSAERLKGVDSTLKIQPAKLEDSAVYLCASSLERTGSYSGNTIYFGEGSWLTVV.

The chain carries TRBV2 and TRBJ2-7; 9 nucleotides match TRBD1. V was clipped by 4 bases and J by 1 base; unmatched bases: 8. CDR1 is SNHLY, CDR2 FYNNEI, per germline. The CDR3 loop spans 16 amino acids. In DNA, the CDR3 is TGTGCCAGCAGTGTGCATCCCGGGACAGGGTCCTACGAGCAGTACTTC. Translated, it gives CASSVHPGTGSYEQYF.

This clonotype was seen many times. The rearrangement links TRBV7-2 to TRBJ2-7; no clear D. The CDR3 has 14 amino acids. Germline values: CDR1 SGHTA, CDR2 FQGNSA. Trimming removed 7 bases at V and 3 bases at J, with 16 bases between. CDR3 DNA: TGTGCCAGCACCACGCGTGGTGCCTTCTACGAGCAGTACTTC. This gives the protein CASTTRGAFYEQYF.

This clonotype has just a few counts. The chain uses TRBV19 and TRBJ2-1, with 8 bases matching TRBD1. Germline CDR1 is LNHDA and CDR2 is SQIVND (reference sequence). J was trimmed by 2 bases and V by 4 bases; bases with no gene match: 7. The CDR3 loop spans 16 amino acids. The CDR3 DNA reads TGTGCCAGTAGTACTCAGGGGGCAGCCCCCTACAATGAGCAGTTCTTC. It translates to CASSTQGAAPYNEQFF.